This TCR beta chain was sequenced for a study of T cells in Graves' hyperthyroidism and ophthalmopathy (dated by TCRdb to 2018 to 2020). Regarding the research as a whole: Peripheral blood samples were taken at initial diagnosis, before any treatment was given. To identify distinguishing TCR V-J signatures, a discovery cohort of some 99 patients was used, comprising some 45 with Graves' ophthalmopathy and around 57 with stable Graves' hyperthyroidism. An independent validation cohort of around 19 hyperthyroidism patients and more than 15 patients who later progressed to ophthalmopathy tested prospective prediction of ophthalmopathy. The roughly 94 discovery patients were randomly divided into training and test sets at a 7:3 ratio. The study also compared thyroid tissue and blood T-cell repertoires from about six Graves' hyperthyroidism patients. Once sampling was done, hyperthyroidism patients were given methimazole at a starting dose of 30 mg daily, whereas ophthalmopathy patients were given high-dose intravenous methylprednisolone. TCR Vbeta CDR3 sequencing of 120 to 150 peripheral blood samples (around 45 ophthalmopathy, roughly 72 hyperthyroidism and about 17 progressor patients) is reported in the paper.

The TCR beta CDR3 regions were amplified from RNA transcripts. A first-round RT-PCR of the TCR CDR3 used the HTBI primer set with the Qiagen OneStep RT-PCR kit. A second multiplex PCR round built the libraries, followed by size selection and purification. Sequencing of the libraries was done on an Illumina HiSeq2000 using paired-end 100 bp reads. Under the source paper's analysis protocol: SOAPnuke was used to process the raw data, with reads discarded if the reads contained adapters or uncalled bases, had a mean Phred below 15, or lacked an exact constant-primer or identifier match. High-quality paired reads were merged using COPE v1.2.5, and each unique nucleotide sequence was defined as a clonotype. MiTCR v1.1 was used to align clonotypes to the IMGT TRBV, TRBD and TRBJ reference segments. Only V-J combinations with frequency above 0.0001, covering about 99% of repertoires, were analysed. A TCS score was defined as the ratio of F50 (clonal expansion) to E x V (chaos), with BLOSUM62-based TCRdist applied between CDR3 peptides within each V-J. Welch's t-statistics and random forest reduced around 550 V-J features to about 12, which were used in a naive Bayes classifier (R e1071). TCRdb took the public reads, trimmed them with fastp at Q25, ran MiXCR for clone calling and kept in-frame beta chains. Every entry covers one CDR3 protein and lists the most common genes and DNA from its rows. TCRdb assigned the V and J calls; the authors' analysis was not used. This sample gives roughly 420,000 distinct CDR3 sequences in total; about 13% of them show up just once. The ten largest clones add up to around 5.3% of the sample.

Broader findings and caveats from the paper: In cross-validation, a model built on a 13 V-J signature told ophthalmopathy apart from stable hyperthyroidism with approximately 90% sensitivity and roughly 82% specificity, and in testing the same model reached 80%/75%. No statistical method was used to fix the sample size in advance, and group allocation was not hidden from the investigators. Most expanded thyroid clonotypes (frequency above 0.001) were also detected in blood, suggesting blood repertoires may reflect thyroid immune responses. In validation, the model predicted progression to ophthalmopathy with approximately 71% sensitivity and 72% to 85% specificity, a median of 6.5 months before onset.

The germline V gene provides CDR1 SGHVS and CDR2 FNYEAQ. The CDR3 has 14 amino acids, counting the end cysteine and phenylalanine. CDR3 DNA is the only sequence kept; it has 42 bases, read in frame from the first base. V lost 5 bases and J lost 0 bases; the stretch between them is 8 bases long. A patient counted as having stable Graves' hyperthyroidism if no progression to ophthalmopathy occurred over 18 months of follow-up. Hyperthyroidism patients were newly diagnosed, with disease duration under 2 months, and aged 18 to 65 years. The study excluded patients with uncontrolled infections, other autoimmune diseases, pregnancy or lactation. Clinical symptoms, serum thyroxine and TRAb, thyroid ultrasound, and orbital computed tomography formed the basis for the diagnoses. Ficoll-Paque density gradient centrifugation was used to isolate PBMCs from 8 to 10 ml of fresh peripheral blood. Trizol reagent was used to extract total RNA, and RNA quality was then checked on an Agilent 2100 Bioanalyzer.

This clonotype was seen at least ten times. What this receptor recognizes is not known. Base qualities are not provided; no much larger clone lies one nucleotide away. The chain couples TRBV7-6 to TRBJ1-5, with an unclear D gene assignment. The specimen was blood. This TCR came from a woman aged 18-29 years with Graves' hyperthyroidism. CDR3 protein: CASSPLPSNQPQHF. Here is the DNA: TGTGCCAGCAGCCCCCTCCCTAGCAATCAGCCCCAGCATTTT.